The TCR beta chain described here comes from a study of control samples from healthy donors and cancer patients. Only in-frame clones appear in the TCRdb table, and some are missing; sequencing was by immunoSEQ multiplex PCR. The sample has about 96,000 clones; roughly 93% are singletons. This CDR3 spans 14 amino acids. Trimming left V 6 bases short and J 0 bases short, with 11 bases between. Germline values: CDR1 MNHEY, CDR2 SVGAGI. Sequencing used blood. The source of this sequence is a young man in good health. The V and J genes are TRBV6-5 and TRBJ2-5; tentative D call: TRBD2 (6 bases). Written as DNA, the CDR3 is TGTGCCAGCAGGGGACTGGTGTACCAAGAGACCCAGTACTTC. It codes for CASRGLVYQETQYF.